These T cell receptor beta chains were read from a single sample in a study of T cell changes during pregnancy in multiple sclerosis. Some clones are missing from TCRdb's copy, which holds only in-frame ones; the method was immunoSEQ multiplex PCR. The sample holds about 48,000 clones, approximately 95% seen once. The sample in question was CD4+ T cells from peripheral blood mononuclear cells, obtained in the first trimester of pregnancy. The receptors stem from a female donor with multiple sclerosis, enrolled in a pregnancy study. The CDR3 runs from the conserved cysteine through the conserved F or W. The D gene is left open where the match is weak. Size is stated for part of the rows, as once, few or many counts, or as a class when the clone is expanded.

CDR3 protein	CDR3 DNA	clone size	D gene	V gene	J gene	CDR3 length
CASRDTVNTEAFF	TGTGCCAGCAGGGACACCGTGAACACTGAAGCTTTCTTT	-	-	TRBV2	TRBJ1-1	13
CASSPTGTYYGYTF	TGTGCCAGTAGCCCGACAGGGACCTACTATGGCTACACCTTC	-	TRBD1	TRBV19	TRBJ1-2	14
CASSLLWEATEAFF	TGTGCCAGCAGCTTACTGTGGGAGGCCACTGAAGCTTTCTTT	few	-	TRBV11-1	TRBJ1-1	14
CATSRDRRRALSTDTQYF	TGTGCCACCAGCAGAGATCGTCGGAGGGCACTTTCAACAGATACGCAGTATTTT	once	-	TRBV15	TRBJ2-3	18
CASSIGARNNSPLHF	TGTGCCAGTAGTATAGGGGCCAGAAATAATTCACCCCTCCACTTT	-	-	TRBV19	TRBJ1-6	15
CASSRQDNSPLHF	TGTGCCAGTAGCCGACAGGATAATTCACCCCTCCACTTT	-	-	TRBV19	TRBJ1-6	13
CASSKARTSYNQPQHF	TGTGCCAGCAGCAAAGCCCGTACTAGTTACAATCAGCCCCAGCATTTT	once	-	TRBV21-1	TRBJ1-5	16
CASSDPTSSYNEQFF	TGTGCCAGCAGCGATCCGACTAGCTCCTACAATGAGCAGTTCTTC	-	-	TRBV5-4	TRBJ2-1	15
CASSDTGIGGYGYTF	TGTGCCAGCAGTGATACAGGGATAGGAGGCTATGGCTACACCTTC	-	-	TRBV5-4	TRBJ1-2	15
CATSRPTTGWGSDTQYF	TGTGCCACCAGCAGACCTACGACAGGTTGGGGCTCGGATACGCAGTATTTT	-	-	TRBV15	TRBJ2-3	17
CASSSRSGGSGANVLTF	TGTGCCAGCAGCTCTCGATCGGGAGGGTCTGGGGCCAACGTCCTGACTTTC	-	TRBD2	TRBV5-8	TRBJ2-6	17
CASSYQGSATEAFF	TGTGCCAGCAGTTACCAGGGGTCGGCCACTGAAGCTTTCTTT	-	-	TRBV6-6	TRBJ1-1	14
CASSEGLRSAEPQHF	TGTGCCAGCAGCGAAGGCCTCCGGTCGGCGGAGCCCCAGCATTTT	-	-	TRBV9	TRBJ1-5	15
CASTLLPPGNEQFF	TGTGCCAGCACCCTTCTCCCCCCGGGCAATGAGCAGTTCTTC	-	-	TRBV6-5	TRBJ2-1	14
CASSLGGQDRYEQYF	TGTGCCAGCAGCTTGGGGGGACAGGACCGCTACGAGCAGTACTTC	-	TRBD1	TRBV5-8	TRBJ2-7	15
CASSVGALGNTEAFF	TGTGCCAGCAGCGTAGGGGCATTAGGAAACACTGAAGCTTTCTTT	-	-	TRBV9	TRBJ1-1	15
CASGGGMNGQGNQPQHF	TGTGCCAGCGGGGGAGGAATGAATGGACAGGGTAATCAGCCCCAGCATTTT	-	TRBD1	TRBV19	TRBJ1-5	17
CASSPDRGRNTIYF	TGCGCCAGCAGCCCGGACAGGGGGAGAAACACCATATATTTT	-	TRBD1	TRBV5-1	TRBJ1-3	14
CASSPMGASFNEQFF	TGCGCCAGCAGCCCGATGGGGGCGTCTTTCAATGAGCAGTTCTTC	-	-	TRBV5-1	TRBJ2-1	15
CASRHTGPEAFF	TGTGCCAGCAGACATACAGGGCCTGAAGCTTTCTTT	few	-	TRBV6-5	TRBJ1-1	12
CASSLGGLAGSDTQYF	TGCGCCAGCAGCTTGGGGGGACTAGCGGGGTCAGATACGCAGTATTTT	-	TRBD2	TRBV5-1	TRBJ2-3	16
CAWLRDRGYEQYF	TGTGCCTGGCTCCGAGACAGGGGATACGAGCAGTACTTC	-	TRBD1	TRBV30	TRBJ2-7	13
CASSQLAGGLTDTQYF	TGTGCCAGCTCACAACTAGCGGGGGGTCTCACAGATACGCAGTATTTT	-	TRBD2	TRBV18	TRBJ2-3	16
CASRPREGNQPQHF	TGTGCCAGTAGACCCAGGGAGGGCAATCAGCCCCAGCATTTT	-	-	TRBV19	TRBJ1-5	14
CASRGASGNTGELFF	TGTGCCAGCAGGGGGGCTAGCGGGAACACCGGGGAGCTGTTTTTT	-	-	TRBV11-2	TRBJ2-2	15
CASSSGQGLVYGYTF	TGTGCCAGCAGCTCGGGACAGGGCCTTGTCTATGGCTACACCTTC	-	TRBD1	TRBV7-9	TRBJ1-2	15
CASRPTRDREREQYF	TGTGCCAGCAGACCAACCCGGGACAGGGAACGCGAGCAGTACTTC	-	TRBD1	TRBV6-5	TRBJ2-7	15
CASSSGFQFIGGNDEQFF	TGTGCCAGCAGCTCTGGCTTCCAGTTTATCGGAGGGAACGATGAGCAGTTCTTC	few	-	TRBV11-1	TRBJ2-1	18
CASSPIAGQLKGNTIYF	TGTGCCAGCTCACCAATAGCGGGACAGCTGAAAGGAAACACCATATATTTT	-	TRBD1	TRBV18	TRBJ1-3	17
CASSSSGGADEAFF	TGTGCCAGCAGCTCGTCAGGGGGCGCGGATGAAGCTTTCTTT	-	TRBD1	TRBV5-4	TRBJ1-1	14
CASSLTAGYEQFF	TGTGCCAGCAGCTTAACTGCAGGGTATGAGCAGTTCTTC	-	-	TRBV7-9	TRBJ2-1	13
CASSESGVWQYF	TGTGCCAGCAGTGAATCGGGGGTGTGGCAGTACTTC	-	-	TRBV6-1	TRBJ2-7	12
CASRPLGDSGSPLHF	TGTGCCAGCCGCCCCTTGGGCGATTCAGGTTCACCCCTCCACTTT	once	-	TRBV5-4	TRBJ1-6	15
CASRRGGGDSPLHF	TGTGCCAGCCGTCGCGGGGGGGGCGATTCACCCCTCCACTTT	once	-	TRBV25-1	TRBJ1-6	14
CASTTPPGGQGSNQPQHF	TGTGCCAGCACAACACCCCCGGGCGGACAGGGAAGTAATCAGCCCCAGCATTTT	once	TRBD1	TRBV6-4	TRBJ1-5	18
CASSSTGGSGNTIYF	TGTGCCAGCAGCTCCACAGGGGGCTCTGGAAACACCATATATTTT	-	TRBD1	TRBV5-4	TRBJ1-3	15